The next 26 T cell receptor beta chains were all read from a single sample in a study of blood T cells in healthy people across ages. A second PCR of about 7 to 12 cycles used a sample-barcoded 5' primer and a J-beta primer mix. TCRdb re-called the 5' RACE reads with MiXCR, one entry per CDR3 protein. The sample carries more than 1,000,000 distinct CDR3 sequences, less than 25% recorded once. This sample also appeared in a second study, on T cells of mothers and their children.

Sequencing used blood. These receptor sequences come from a girl aged 2 to 9 in good health.

The V gene is TRBV11-2, the J gene TRBJ1-3; D remains unclear. V shed 5 bases and J shed 8 bases, with 10 bases lying between them. Germline CDR1 SGHAT, CDR2 FQNNGV. This CDR3 has 12 residues. The CDR3 DNA sequence: TGTGCCAGCAGCCCCTGGGGAGACACCATATATTTT. The encoded protein is CASSPWGDTIYF.

The chain uses TRBV12-3 or TRBV12-4 and TRBJ1-5; D is uncertain. The CDR3 consists of 12 residues. Between the trimmed V and J ends, which lost 6 bases and 5 bases, there was a span of 8 bases. For the CDR3, the DNA is TGTGCCAGCAGCGACGGTTATCAGCCCCAGCATTTT. Translated: CASSDGYQPQHF.

This clonotype has a handful of counts. The V gene is TRBV10-3, the J gene TRBJ1-2; tentatively, D is TRBD1 (5 bases). CDR3 size: 15 residues. V gave up 7 bases and J gave up 6 bases, with 21 bases separating them. Germline V lookup: CDR1 ENHRY, CDR2 SYGVKD. The CDR3 DNA reads TGTGCCATCACCCAGGACCCGGAATTACAGGATGGCTACACCTTC. This encodes CAITQDPELQDGYTF.

The chain uses TRBV6-5 and TRBJ1-3; 7 nucleotides agree with TRBD1. Germline V gene data show CDR1 as MNHEY and CDR2 as SVGAGI. V lost 5 bases and J lost 2; bases outside the gene matches: 3. The CDR3 totals 14 residues. The CDR3 loop reads CASSPDRTGNTIYF. Here the CDR3 DNA reads TGTGCCAGCAGTCCGGACAGGACTGGAAACACCATATATTTT.

This chain joins TRBV20-1 and TRBJ2-7; D ambiguous. CDR3 length: 12 residues. Germline V gene sequence: CDR1 DFQATT, CDR2 SNEGSKA (reference sequence). Trimming left V 8 bases short and J 0 bases short, with 11 bases between. CDR3 nucleotides: TGCAGTCTCCTCGGGCCCTCCTACGAGCAGTACTTC. Translation gives CSLLGPSYEQYF.

V and J are TRBV4-1 and TRBJ2-7; TRBD2 is a possible D gene (6 bases). V lost 3 bases to trimming and J lost 2 bases, with 14 bases between them. This CDR3 is 15 amino acids long. Germline V lookup: CDR1 MGHRA, CDR2 YSYEKL. The CDR3 protein is CASSHSSGRTYEQYF. The CDR3 region has the DNA TGCGCCAGCAGCCACAGTAGCGGTAGAACCTACGAGCAGTACTTC.

This chain links TRBV3-1 with TRBJ2-1; TRBD2 aligns across 8 bases. The CDR3 spans 16 residues. Unmatched junction bases numbered 12, after V lost 4 bases and J lost 7 bases. In germline, CDR1 is LGHDT, CDR2 YNNKEL (reference sequence). The CDR3 protein is CASSPTSGLVINEQFF. In nucleotides, the CDR3 is TGTGCCAGCAGCCCGACCTCGGGACTAGTAATTAATGAGCAGTTCTTC.

This clonotype was detected a few times. The chain couples TRBV5-1 to TRBJ2-1; D unclear. Trimming shortened V by 3 bases and J by 10 bases, and 11 bases separated the two germline ends. The germline gives CDR1 SGHRS, CDR2 YFSETQ. The CDR3 extends over 12 amino acids. The chain's CDR3 is CASSSLGIEQFF. CDR3 coding DNA: TGCGCCAGCAGCTCCCTGGGGATAGAGCAGTTCTTC. Variable domain in full (rest from reference TRBV5-1 and TRBJ2-1): KAGVTQTPRYLIKTRGQQVTLSCSPISGHRSVSWYQQTPGQGLQFLFEYFSETQRNKGNFPGRFSGRQFSNSRSEMNVSTLELGDSALYLCASSSLGIEQFFGPGTRLTVL.

The chain employs TRBV19 and TRBJ2-7; D is ambiguous. The ends were cut back, 4 bases at V and 4 bases at J, with 11 bases in the middle. Germline V lookup: CDR1 LNHDA, CDR2 SQIVND (reference sequence). The CDR3 is 13 amino acids. CDR3: CASSNQATYEQYF. CDR3 bases: TGTGCCAGTAGTAATCAGGCCACTTACGAGCAGTACTTC.

This clonotype was observed a handful of times. This rearrangement joins TRBV6-6 to TRBJ1-1, with 11 bases that match TRBD1. Unmatched junction bases numbered 1, after V lost 4 bases and J lost 6 bases. The germline CDR1 and CDR2 sequences are MNHNY and SVGAGI (reference sequence). The CDR3 runs 13 residues. The CDR3 DNA follows: TGTGCCAGCAGTTGGGACAGGGGGGCTGAAGCTTTCTTT. Its translation: CASSWDRGAEAFF.

This clonotype was recorded a few times. J is TRBJ2-7 and V is TRBV20-1, with 10 positions matching TRBD1. J gave up 7 bases and V 0 bases, and 9 bases lay outside the gene matches. The CDR3 has 15 amino acids. In germline, CDR1 is DFQATT, CDR2 SNEGSKA (reference sequence). CDR3 amino acids: CSARDTWTGGGEQYF. In DNA form, the CDR3 reads TGCAGTGCTAGAGATACATGGACAGGGGGAGGTGAGCAGTACTTC.

Only a few counts were recorded for this clonotype. V and J are TRBV5-6 and TRBJ2-3, with D perhaps matching TRBD2 (7 bases). The CDR3 totals 15 residues. The V end was cut by 2 bases, the J end by 2 bases, with 12 bases between. CDR1 is SGHDT and CDR2 is YYEEEE in the germline V gene. The CDR3 bases are TGTGCCAGCAGCTTCCTCGGGGGGCCCACAGATACGCAGTATTTT. Translated, it gives CASSFLGGPTDTQYF.

This clonotype was seen a handful of times. This chain joins TRBV12-3 or TRBV12-4 and TRBJ1-2; D is ambiguous. V was trimmed by 3 bases and J by 8 bases, leaving 16 bases between them. The CDR3 loop spans 14 amino acids. The chain's CDR3 is CASSLEGEGPGYTF. The CDR3 DNA is TGTGCCAGCAGTTTGGAGGGTGAAGGTCCGGGCTACACCTTC.

Of note for this clonotype: The junction and the germline gene differ at one end; a read error may be behind it. The rearrangement uses TRBV2 and TRBJ2-7; D unresolved. The CDR3 sequence is 11 residues long. CDR1 is SNHLY and CDR2 is FYNNEI in the germline V gene. The CDR3 sequence: CASLLEYEQCF. CDR3 nucleotide sequence: TGTGCCAGCCTCCTAGAGTACGAGCAGTGCTTC.

This clonotype was observed a few times. The chain has TRBV5-1 and TRBJ2-7; 7 bases match TRBD1. The CDR3 totals 14 residues. V gave up 4 bases and J gave up 0 bases; unmatched junction bases: 4. The germline gives CDR1 SGHRS, CDR2 YFSETQ. CDR3 protein: CASSLGQLSYEQYF. The CDR3 coding sequence is TGCGCCAGCAGCCTGGGACAGCTCTCCTACGAGCAGTACTTC. Drawing the rest from reference TRBV5-1 and TRBJ2-7, the complete variable domain is KAGVTQTPRYLIKTRGQQVTLSCSPISGHRSVSWYQQTPGQGLQFLFEYFSETQRNKGNFPGRFSGRQFSNSRSEMNVSTLELGDSALYLCASSLGQLSYEQYFGPGTRLTVT.

The V and J genes are TRBV4-1 and TRBJ2-7; D is unresolved. The CDR3 contains 16 residues. Germline V lookup: CDR1 MGHRA, CDR2 YSYEKL. V was clipped by 0 bases and J by 0 bases, with 12 bases between them. CDR3 protein: CASSQEWAASSYEQYF. The CDR3 DNA is TGCGCCAGCAGCCAAGAGTGGGCTGCATCCTCCTACGAGCAGTACTTC.

The V gene is TRBV6-5, the J gene TRBJ2-5, with 7 bases that match TRBD2. Germline trimming cut 0 bases from V and 2 bases from J; bases unmatched to any gene: 6. CDR3 size: 16 residues. CDR1 and CDR2 from the germline V gene are MNHEY and SVGAGI. This CDR3 reads CASSYSWTRMQETQYF. The CDR3 nucleotides are TGTGCCAGCAGTTACTCGTGGACTAGGATGCAAGAGACCCAGTACTTC.

This clonotype was seen a handful of times. The chain couples TRBV6-2 or TRBV6-3 to TRBJ1-4; possible D gene TRBD1, 5 bases. Germline V gene data show CDR1 as MNHEY and CDR2 as SVGEGT. The CDR3 has 13 amino acids. The ends were cut back, 6 bases at V and 8 bases at J, with 13 bases in the middle. Here the CDR3 DNA reads TGTGCCAGCAGACCATCGGGGGAAGAAAAACTGTTTTTT. This codes for CASRPSGEEKLFF.

There are a few counts of this clonotype. V is TRBV20-1 and J is TRBJ1-2; 7 positions agree with TRBD1. Looked up from germline, CDR1 is DFQATT and CDR2 is SNEGSKA (reference sequence). CDR3 length: 13 residues. V lost 6 bases to trimming and J lost 7 bases; unmatched junction nucleotides: 11. The CDR3 protein is CSAVTGFKSGYTF. Written as DNA, the CDR3 is TGCAGTGCCGTGACAGGGTTTAAAAGTGGCTACACCTTC.

This clonotype was counted a few times. This chain connects TRBV20-1 to TRBJ2-5; D remains ambiguous. Trimming took off 4 bases at V and 5 bases at J, with 26 bases between the two ends. The V gene's germline CDR1 is DFQATT and CDR2 SNEGSKA (reference sequence). This CDR3 is 17 amino acids long. The CDR3 here is CSAIRNRIRATPETQYF. The CDR3 DNA reads as TGCAGTGCTATCCGAAACCGAATCCGGGCCACCCCGGAGACCCAGTACTTC.

In its sample, this clonotype was seen a few times. This chain uses TRBV9 with TRBJ2-7; 8 positions match TRBD2. This CDR3 spans 15 amino acids. From germline, CDR1 is SGDLS and CDR2 YYNGEE. The trim removed 2 bases at V and 2 bases at J, leaving 6 bases unmatched. CDR3 sequence reads: CASSVGSGTTYEQYF. In nucleotides, the CDR3 is TGTGCCAGCAGCGTTGGTAGCGGGACTACCTACGAGCAGTACTTC.

The chain combines TRBV12-3 or TRBV12-4 with TRBJ2-1; D gene ambiguous. V was pared by 3 bases and J by 6 bases, with 9 bases between. The CDR3 length is 13 residues. CDR3 in DNA: TGTGCCAGCAGTTTGCCCCGGAGCAATGAGCAGTTCTTC. Amino acids: CASSLPRSNEQFF.

V gene TRBV2 combines with J gene TRBJ2-7; 7 bases fit TRBD1. Germline values: CDR1 SNHLY, CDR2 FYNNEI. This CDR3 is built from 14 residues. Trimming cost V 6 bases and J 3 bases; bases outside gene matches: 8. The CDR3: CASSPGQNYYEQYF. Written as DNA, the CDR3 is TGTGCCAGCAGCCCGGGACAGAATTACTACGAGCAGTACTTC. Full variable domain (rest looked up from reference TRBV2 and TRBJ2-7): EPEVTQTPSHQVTQMGQEVILRCVPISNHLYFYWYRQILGQKVEFLVSFYNNEISEKSEIFDDQFSVERPDGSNFTLKIRSTKLEDSAMYFCASSPGQNYYEQYFGPGTRLTVT.

This clonotype was counted ten times or more. The chain has TRBV9 and TRBJ2-7; 7 positions match TRBD2. This CDR3 spans 16 amino acids. In germline, CDR1 is SGDLS, CDR2 YYNGEE. V was clipped by 3 bases and J by 6 bases; unmatched bases: 15. CDR3 sequence reads: CASSAYAGDSGGEQYF. The DNA for the CDR3 is TGTGCCAGCAGCGCCTATGCCGGGGATTCGGGAGGCGAGCAGTACTTC.

This chain links TRBV6-2 or TRBV6-3 with TRBJ1-1; TRBD1 matches 8 bases. V gave up 10 bases and J gave up 3 bases; unmatched junction bases: 16. Germline V gives CDR1 MNHEY, CDR2 SVGEGT. The CDR3 is 16 amino acids. CDR3 sequence reads: CATAPFRGLEDTEAFF. Here the CDR3 DNA reads TGTGCCACCGCACCATTCAGGGGGCTTGAGGACACTGAAGCTTTCTTT.

This clonotype was picked up a small number of times. The chain uses TRBV6-2 or TRBV6-3 and TRBJ2-3; D is possibly TRBD1 or TRBD2 (5 bases each). V shed 5 bases and J shed 6 bases, with 12 bases lying between them. The CDR3 loop spans 13 amino acids. The germline CDR1 and CDR2 sequences are MNHEY and SVGEGT. The CDR3 nucleotides are TGTGCCAGCAGTCCCGGGACCGTCGATACGCAGTATTTT. Protein: CASSPGTVDTQYF.